What follows are 30 T cell receptor beta chains derived from one specimen sequenced in a study of Tregs in tolerant kidney transplant recipients. Assay: immunoSEQ multiplex PCR; the TCRdb copy retains only in-frame clones and omits some. The sample holds more than 60,000 clones, less than 98% seen once. Sequencing used CD4+ T cells from blood, obtained before the transplant. The receptors come from a human donor who received a combined kidney and bone marrow transplant.

The gene calls are TRBV7-9 and TRBJ2-1; TRBD2 matches at 9 bases. The CDR3 extends over 15 amino acids. V lost 5 bases, J lost 4 bases, and 6 bases stayed unmatched. Germline V gene data show CDR1 as SEHNR and CDR2 as FQNEAQ (reference sequence). CDR3 in amino acids: CASSQASGVYNEQFF. As DNA, the CDR3 is TGTGCCAGCAGCCAGGCTAGCGGGGTATACAATGAGCAGTTCTTC.

The rearrangement joins TRBV4-1 to TRBJ2-3; no clear D gene. V was clipped by 4 bases and J by 0 bases, with 20 bases between them. CDR3 length: 18 residues. In germline, CDR1 is MGHRA, CDR2 YSYEKL. CDR3 region: CASSLSTKFESSTDTQYF. The CDR3 DNA reads TGCGCCAGCAGCCTCTCCACCAAGTTCGAGTCTAGCACAGATACGCAGTATTTT.

The gene calls are TRBV19 and TRBJ1-1; TRBD1 aligns across 7 bases. CDR1 and CDR2 (germline): LNHDA, SQIVND (reference sequence). This CDR3 has 14 amino acids. Losses at the gene ends were 7 bases for V and 0 bases for J; bases not matched to a gene: 5. The CDR3 sequence is CASNRGRMNTEAFF. The CDR3 DNA is TGTGCCAGTAACAGGGGCCGGATGAACACTGAAGCTTTCTTT.

The chain carries TRBV4-3 and TRBJ2-7; 7 bases are shared with TRBD1. The CDR3 loop spans 13 amino acids. Germline V gene sequence: CDR1 LGHNA, CDR2 YSLEER. V gave up 2 bases and J gave up 3 bases; unmatched junction bases: 1. The CDR3 DNA is TGCGCCAGCAGCCAAAGACAGGGCTACGAGCAGTACTTC. Its translation is CASSQRQGYEQYF.

The chain combines TRBV7-2 with TRBJ2-3; 9 bases agree with TRBD2. The CDR3 is 22 residues long. V trimming: 0 bases; J trimming: 6 bases; junction bases outside the gene matches: 25. In germline, CDR1 is SGHTA, CDR2 FQGNSA. CDR3 residues: CASSLAPPGPILLAGNRDTQYF. CDR3 nucleotide sequence: TGTGCCAGCAGCTTAGCTCCCCCGGGGCCGATCCTCCTAGCGGGAAATAGGGATACGCAGTATTTT.

V is TRBV2 and J is TRBJ2-5, with TRBD1 as a possible D gene (5 bases). Germline V gene sequence: CDR1 SNHLY, CDR2 FYNNEI. Trimming stripped 0 bases from V and 5 bases from J, with 22 bases between. The CDR3 runs to 18 residues. This chain's CDR3 is CASSEALTTELMRETQYF. As DNA, the CDR3 is TGTGCCAGCAGTGAAGCGTTAACGACAGAGCTTATGCGGGAGACCCAGTACTTC.

The chain has TRBV5-5 and TRBJ1-5; 8 positions agree with TRBD1. Per the germline V gene, CDR1 is SGHKS and CDR2 is YYEKEE (reference sequence). V lost 4 bases to trimming and J lost 3 bases; unmatched junction nucleotides: 12. CDR3 length: 17 residues. In DNA form, the CDR3 reads TGTGCCAGCAGCCAAGGACAGGGTGGGAGGTTCAATCAGCCCCAGCATTTT. Protein sequence: CASSQGQGGRFNQPQHF.

V is TRBV27 and J is TRBJ2-7; TRBD1 matches at 8 bases. Germline CDR1 reads MNHEY; CDR2 reads SMNVEV (reference sequence). This CDR3 has 14 amino acids. Trimming at V came to 6 bases and at J to 4 bases, leaving 8 bases not matched to a gene. The CDR3, as DNA: TGTGCCAGCAGACGAATCGGGACAGGTTACGAGCAGTACTTC. It encodes CASRRIGTGYEQYF.

The genes are TRBV6-5 and TRBJ2-1; a weak D match, TRBD1 (6 bases). V lost 5 bases and J lost 6, with 14 bases in between. The germline V gene encodes CDR1 MNHEY and CDR2 SVGAGI. The CDR3 spans 14 residues. The CDR3 protein is CASSTKTQGNEQFF. The CDR3 coding sequence is TGTGCCAGCAGTACAAAGACACAGGGCAATGAGCAGTTCTTC.

The chain is built from TRBV30 and TRBJ1-1; 9 bases map to TRBD1. V dropped 5 bases and J dropped 4; count of bases not matched to a gene: 2. CDR1 and CDR2 from the germline V gene are GTSNPN and SVGIG (reference sequence). The CDR3 totals 12 residues. The CDR3 sequence: CAWGDRVTEAFF. In nucleotides, the CDR3 is TGTGCCTGGGGGGACAGGGTCACTGAAGCTTTCTTT.

The rearrangement uses TRBV25-1 and TRBJ2-5; D might be TRBD1 (5 bases). Trimming cost V 7 bases and J 4 bases, with 13 bases left between them. Germline CDR1 is MGHDK and CDR2 is SYGVNS. The CDR3 consists of 13 residues. The chain's CDR3 is CASMNWGGETQYF. The DNA of the CDR3 is TGTGCCAGCATGAATTGGGGCGGAGAGACCCAGTACTTC.

The genes are TRBV2 and TRBJ2-2, with 8 bases aligning to TRBD1. The CDR3 contains 13 residues. The J segment lost 4 bases and the V segment lost 7 bases, leaving 2 bases of the junction unmatched. The V gene's germline CDR1 is SNHLY and CDR2 FYNNEI. The CDR3 reads CASNRGSTGELFF. The CDR3 DNA follows: TGTGCCAGCAACAGGGGGAGCACCGGGGAGCTGTTTTTT.

The CDR3 nucleotides read TGTGCCATCAGCGGACAGGGTGGAAACTATGGCTACACCTTC. Protein sequence: CAISGQGGNYGYTF. The chain couples TRBV10-3 to TRBJ1-2, with 8 bases lining up with TRBD1. The germline V gene encodes CDR1 ENHRY and CDR2 SYGVKD. The CDR3 runs to 14 residues. V trimming: 6 bases; J trimming: 2 bases; junction bases outside the gene matches: 5.

The chain recombines TRBV19 with TRBJ2-7; perhaps TRBD1 as D (8 bases). This CDR3 has 15 amino acids. Trimming left V 5 bases short and J 1 base short, with 15 bases between. Germline-derived CDR1 and CDR2 are LNHDA and SQIVND (reference sequence). The CDR3 protein is CASSLQGGRSYEQYF. The DNA of the CDR3 is TGTGCCAGTAGTCTACAGGGGGGGAGGTCCTACGAGCAGTACTTC.

V and J are TRBV25-1 and TRBJ2-3; 10 bases map to TRBD2. The V segment lost 3 bases and the J segment 4 bases; nucleotides outside the gene matches: 10. Per the germline V gene, CDR1 is MGHDK and CDR2 is SYGVNS. The CDR3 is 17 amino acids. CDR3 protein: CASSEASGSSGSDTQYF. The CDR3, as DNA: TGTGCCAGCAGTGAGGCTAGCGGGAGTTCAGGGTCAGATACGCAGTATTTT.

This clone was found once. This chain joins TRBV2 and TRBJ1-3, with D possibly TRBD1 on 6 matching bases. Looked up from germline, CDR1 is SNHLY and CDR2 is FYNNEI. This CDR3 comprises 13 residues. The V and J ends lost 7 bases and 2 bases respectively, with 9 bases between them. CDR3 in amino acids: CASMRTAGNTIYF. CDR3 sequence (DNA): TGTGCCAGCATGAGGACAGCTGGAAACACCATATATTTT.

The gene calls are TRBV10-3 and TRBJ2-7; TRBD1 is a possible D gene (6 bases). This CDR3 has 16 amino acids. V was cut by 5 bases and J by 0 bases, with 17 bases left in between. Germline V gives CDR1 ENHRY, CDR2 SYGVKD. In DNA form, the CDR3 reads TGTGCCATCAGTACGGGTGGGGGCCTGAGCTCCTACGAGCAGTACTTC. Translation gives CAISTGGGLSSYEQYF.

The chain carries TRBV7-9 and TRBJ1-6; 10 nucleotides match TRBD1. Per the germline V gene, CDR1 is SEHNR and CDR2 is FQNEAQ (reference sequence). This CDR3 has 14 residues. The trim removed 5 bases at V and 9 bases at J, leaving 4 bases unmatched. The CDR3, as DNA: TGTGCCAGCAGCCGACAGGGGGCGGCTTCACCCCTCCACTTT. This gives the protein CASSRQGAASPLHF.

The V call is TRBV5-4, the J call TRBJ2-7, with 10 bases that match TRBD2. V was clipped by 8 bases and J by 3 bases; unmatched bases: 8. This CDR3 region has 14 residues. Germline-derived CDR1 and CDR2 are SGHNT and YYREEE (reference sequence). The DNA for the CDR3 is TGTGCCAGTAGAAAAGCGGGAGGGAACTACGAGCAGTACTTC. It codes for CASRKAGGNYEQYF.

This clone has a single count. This chain joins TRBV12-1 and TRBJ1-1; TRBD1 is the table's D call, not checked against the DNA. TRBV12-1 is a known pseudogene. This CDR3 has 16 residues. CDR3 protein: CASSSAPGTLNTEAFF. CDR3 DNA sequence: TGTGCCAGCAGCTCTGCACCCGGGACATTGAACACTGAAGCTTTCTTT.

A single count supports this clone. The rearrangement joins TRBV12-5 to TRBJ2-7, with D possibly matching TRBD1 (6 bases). This CDR3 comprises 14 residues. V was cut by 4 bases and J by 3 bases, with 13 bases left in between. From germline, CDR1 is LGHNT and CDR2 FRNRAP. CDR3 sequence (DNA): TGTGCTAGTGGTTCGCCGGGACACAACTACGAGCAGTACTTC. Translation gives CASGSPGHNYEQYF. Based on the CDR3 plus reference TRBV12-5 and TRBJ2-7, the full variable domain is DARVTQTPRHKVTEMGQEVTMRCQPILGHNTVFWYRQTMMQGLELLAYFRNRAPLDDSGMPKDRFSAEMPDATLATLKIQPSEPRDSAVYFCASGSPGHNYEQYFGPGTRLTVT.

The gene calls are TRBV9 and TRBJ2-2; 10 nucleotides match TRBD1. V lost 4 bases and J lost 6; bases outside the gene matches: 12. This CDR3 has 17 amino acids. Germline V gene sequence: CDR1 SGDLS, CDR2 YYNGEE. CDR3 nucleotides: TGTGCCAGCAGCATTCTCACCGGGACAGGGGTGGCCGGGGAGCTGTTTTTT. Its protein is CASSILTGTGVAGELFF. Full variable domain (missing parts from reference TRBV9 and TRBJ2-2): DSGVTQTPKHLITATGQRVTLRCSPRSGDLSVYWYQQSLDQGLQFLIQYYNGEERAKGNILERFSAQQFPDLHSELNLSSLELGDSALYFCASSILTGTGVAGELFFGEGSRLTVL.

The chain has TRBV7-3 and TRBJ2-1; maybe TRBD1 (8 bases). The CDR3 has 16 residues. V lost 5 bases and J lost 0, with 14 bases in between. In germline, CDR1 is SGHTA, CDR2 FQGTGA. The DNA of the CDR3 is TGTGCCAGCAGCCCAGGGGGCGGGGGCTCCTACAATGAGCAGTTCTTC. This translates into CASSPGGGGSYNEQFF.

This clone has only one observation. The chain couples TRBV25-1 to TRBJ1-2, with TRBD1 matching 9 bases. The CDR3 has 13 residues. Germline CDR1 MGHDK, CDR2 SYGVNS. J gave up 8 bases and V 10 bases, and 11 bases lay outside the gene matches. The CDR3 region is CATYTGGVLGYTF. The CDR3, as DNA: TGTGCCACCTATACAGGGGGCGTTTTGGGCTACACCTTC.

The V and J genes are TRBV18 and TRBJ1-2, with TRBD1 identical over 7 bases. Germline V gives CDR1 KGHSH, CDR2 LQKENI. J lost 8 bases, V lost 4 bases, and 4 bases had no gene match. This CDR3 contains 12 residues. Written as DNA, the CDR3 is TGTGCCAGCTCACAGGGACAGCTAGGCTACACCTTC. Translated, it gives CASSQGQLGYTF.

This chain uses TRBV20-1 with TRBJ1-2; D uncertain. The CDR3 is made up of 10 amino acids. Between the trimmed V and J ends, which lost 3 bases and 8 bases, there was a span of 7 bases. CDR1 and CDR2 (germline): DFQATT, SNEGSKA (reference sequence). CDR3 residues: CSASSTGYTF. As DNA, the CDR3 is TGCAGTGCTAGCTCCACAGGCTACACCTTC.

The J gene is TRBJ1-1, the V gene TRBV19, with TRBD1 identical over 9 bases. J was trimmed by 3 bases and V by 6 bases; bases with no gene match: 5. The CDR3 has 14 amino acids. Germline CDR1 reads LNHDA; CDR2 reads SQIVND (reference sequence). The CDR3 DNA is TGTGCCAGTAGGGTACAGGGGGCCTACACTGAAGCTTTCTTT. Amino acid sequence: CASRVQGAYTEAFF.

The chain uses TRBV30 and TRBJ2-2; 9 nucleotides match TRBD2. Trimming took 3 bases from V and 5 from J; bases not matched to a gene: 4. Germline assignment: CDR1 GTSNPN and CDR2 SVGIG (reference sequence). The CDR3 has 14 residues. CDR3 region: CAWRRAGGTGELFF. CDR3 nucleotides: TGTGCCTGGAGAAGAGCGGGAGGAACCGGGGAGCTGTTTTTT.

This chain links TRBV9 with TRBJ2-5; 9 bases are a match to TRBD2. V dropped 4 bases and J dropped 5; count of bases not matched to a gene: 3. Germline V lookup: CDR1 SGDLS, CDR2 YYNGEE. The CDR3 loop spans 13 amino acids. This CDR3 is CASSLSGSETQYF. The CDR3 nucleotides are TGTGCCAGCAGCCTTAGCGGGAGTGAGACCCAGTACTTC.

The J gene is TRBJ2-1, the V gene TRBV15; no definite D call. Trimming shortened V by 3 bases and J by 5 bases, and 14 bases separated the two germline ends. This CDR3 has 15 amino acids. Per the germline V gene, CDR1 is LNHNV and CDR2 is YYDKDF (reference sequence). CDR3: CATSSPESSDNEQFF. In DNA form, the CDR3 reads TGTGCCACCAGCAGCCCCGAATCCTCGGACAATGAGCAGTTCTTC.